This T cell receptor beta chain was found in a study of T cell changes during pregnancy in multiple sclerosis. Profiled with immunoSEQ multiplex PCR; TCRdb holds only in-frame clones, not every one. The sample shows tens of thousands of clones, 92% of them seen only once. From germline, CDR1 is MNHEY and CDR2 SMNVEV (reference sequence). The CDR3 sequence is 15 residues long. V was clipped by 5 bases and J by 7 bases, with 18 bases between them. V gene TRBV27 combines with J gene TRBJ2-1; D is ambiguous. This sequence originates from a female donor in good health, enrolled as a control in a pregnancy study. Here the sequenced sample was peripheral blood, taken in the second trimester of pregnancy. DNA for the CDR3: TGTGCCAGCAGTCCTTTTTCGGTCGGTAGTAATGAGCAGTTCTTC. The encoded protein is CASSPFSVGSNEQFF.